The following is a TCR beta chain sequence with its context. Its antigen remains unidentified. Profiling relied on immunoSEQ multiplex PCR, and the TCRdb table lists in-frame clones only, not all of them. The sample records 300,000 to 400,000 clones, around 89% being singletons. This entry is derived from a study of Ad26.COV2.S vaccination and SARS-CoV-2 variants. Specified treatment: 15 to 20 received Ad26.COV2.S at low or high dose, single or two shots; 5 received placebo; per-sample allocation not given. Day 63 after the first injection of vaccine or placebo was the sampling time. Study results and limitations: Analytic work on TCR breadth and depth might have understated the full extent of total T cell responses. Vaccinees and placebo recipients showed similar non-spike TCR breadth. Spike-specific TCR breadth was greater after Ad26.COV2.S than placebo. Substantial breadth was reported for post-vaccination spike-specific CD8+ and CD4+ T cells.

The sample consisted of peripheral blood, taken in a trial of Ad26.COV2.S vaccine versus placebo. The sequence derives from a person between 18 and 65 years old who received the Ad26.COV2.S COVID-19 vaccine or a placebo.

CDR3 sequence: CASSQSSGGTEEQFF. Here the CDR3 DNA reads TGTGCCAGCAGCCAGTCTAGCGGGGGGACCGAAGAGCAGTTCTTC. The genes are TRBV14 and TRBJ2-1; 11 bases fit TRBD2. J lost 10 bases, V lost 3 bases, and 8 bases had no gene match. The CDR3 covers 15 residues. Germline values: CDR1 SGHDN, CDR2 FVKESK.